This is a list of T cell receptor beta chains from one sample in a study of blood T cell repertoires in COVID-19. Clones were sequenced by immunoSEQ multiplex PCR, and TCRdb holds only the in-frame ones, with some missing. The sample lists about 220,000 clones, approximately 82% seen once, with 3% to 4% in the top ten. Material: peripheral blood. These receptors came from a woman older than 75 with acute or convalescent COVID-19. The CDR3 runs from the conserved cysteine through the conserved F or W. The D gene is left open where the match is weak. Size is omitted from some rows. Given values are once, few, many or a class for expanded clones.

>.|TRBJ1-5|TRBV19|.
CASSNNHRVRNQPQHF
TGTGCCAGTAGTAACAACCACAGGGTACGGAATCAGCCCCAGCATTTT
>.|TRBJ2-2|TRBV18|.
CASSTGRHTGELFF
TGTGCCAGCTCAACAGGGCGTCACACCGGGGAGCTGTTTTTT
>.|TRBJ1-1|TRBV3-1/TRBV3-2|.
CASSPQGWGNTEAFF
TGTGCCAGCAGCCCACAGGGTTGGGGGAACACTGAAGCTTTCTTT
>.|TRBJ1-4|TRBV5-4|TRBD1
CASSLGMGQGTEKLFF
TGTGCCAGCAGCCTTGGGATGGGACAGGGTACCGAAAAACTGTTTTTT
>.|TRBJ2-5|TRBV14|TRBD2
CASSRKRGGRETQYF
TGTGCCAGCAGCCGAAAGCGGGGGGGCAGAGAGACCCAGTACTTC
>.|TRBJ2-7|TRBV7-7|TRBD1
CASSPDRGSSYEQYF
TGTGCTAGCAGCCCAGACAGGGGGTCCTCCTACGAGCAGTACTTC
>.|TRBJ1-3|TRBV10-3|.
CAISESDRNTIYF
TGTGCCATCAGTGAGTCTGACAGAAACACCATATATTTT
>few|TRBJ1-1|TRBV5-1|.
CASSLTGFGAEAFF
TGCGCCAGCAGCTTGACAGGGTTCGGCGCTGAAGCTTTCTTT
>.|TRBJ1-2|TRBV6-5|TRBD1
CASRKQGANYGYTF
TGTGCCAGCAGAAAACAGGGGGCCAACTATGGCTACACCTTC
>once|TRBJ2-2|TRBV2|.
CASRRQPLGELFF
TGTGCCAGCAGACGACAGCCGTTGGGGGAGCTGTTTTTT
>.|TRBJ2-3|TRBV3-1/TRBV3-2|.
CASRVRGTDTQYF
TGTGCCAGCAGGGTCAGGGGCACAGATACGCAGTATTTT
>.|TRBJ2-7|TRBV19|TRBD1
CASSIGGTGAYEQYF
TGTGCCAGTAGTATAGGGGGGACAGGGGCCTACGAGCAGTACTTC
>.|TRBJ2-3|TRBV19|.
CASSVSTSTDTQYF
TGTGCCAGTAGTGTGAGTACTAGCACAGATACGCAGTATTTT
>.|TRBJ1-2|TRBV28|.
CAGISAGDYGYTF
TGTGCCGGAATCTCGGCAGGGGACTATGGCTACACCTTC
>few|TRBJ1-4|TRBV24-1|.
CATSEAGPNEKLFF
TGTGCCACCAGTGAGGCAGGGCCTAATGAAAAACTGTTTTTT
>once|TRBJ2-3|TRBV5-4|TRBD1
CASSLWTGGISDTQYF
TGTGCCAGCAGCCTCTGGACAGGGGGCATTTCAGATACGCAGTATTTT
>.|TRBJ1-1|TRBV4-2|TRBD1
CASSQDGAGGRSTEAFF
TGTGCCAGCAGCCAAGACGGGGCAGGGGGCAGAAGCACTGAAGCTTTCTTT
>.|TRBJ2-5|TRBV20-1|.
CSARPRETQYF
TGCAGTGCTAGGCCTAGAGAGACCCAGTACTTC
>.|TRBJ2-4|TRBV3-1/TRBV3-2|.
CASSQGGRRWNIQYF
TGTGCCAGCAGCCAAGGAGGGCGGAGGTGGAACATTCAGTACTTC
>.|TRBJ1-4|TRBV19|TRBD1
CASGGGQGAEKLFF
TGTGCCAGTGGAGGGGGACAGGGCGCGGAAAAACTGTTTTTT
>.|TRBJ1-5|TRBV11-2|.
CASSQRGSNQPQHF
TGTGCCAGCAGCCAGAGGGGGAGCAATCAGCCCCAGCATTTT
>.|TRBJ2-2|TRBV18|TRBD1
CASSPRTGNSGELFF
TGTGCCAGCTCACCGCGGACAGGGAATTCCGGGGAGCTGTTTTTT